The clone carrying this TCR beta chain was counted a single time. This sample is part of a study of cytomegalovirus exposure and HLA in healthy donors. The CDR3 has 14 residues. V was shortened by 8 bases and J by 1 base, with 15 bases between the two germline ends. The PCR contained 60 Vbeta and 13 Jbeta primers. Assay used: immunoSEQ multiplex PCR; TCRdb lists only in-frame clones, some missing. The table lists approximately 220,000 clones, roughly 83% of them singletons. The source material was PBMCs. The chain couples TRBV23-1 to TRBJ2-7; a possible D gene is TRBD1 (6 bases). TRBV23-1 is reported as an ORF; its role is uncertain. The sequence derives from a boy aged 2 to 10 in good health and CMV-seronegative. CDR3 region: CASLRDRQSYEQYF. The CDR3 DNA reads as TGCGCCAGCCTCCGTGACAGGCAATCCTACGAGCAGTACTTC.